Listed below are T cell receptor beta chains from one sample, sequenced in a study of T cells in Graves' hyperthyroidism and ophthalmopathy. One entry per CDR3 protein results from TCRdb running MiXCR on the multiplex PCR reads. The data show a few hundred thousand distinct CDR3 sequences, with 46% seen just once and just over 8% held by the top ten. Sample: peripheral blood or thyroid tissue (not recorded which). Receptors originate from a young woman with Graves' hyperthyroidism. Each CDR3 is given with its conserved first and last residue. Each record gives: clone size, D gene, V gene, J gene, CDR3 protein, CDR3 DNA. D genes are given only for firm matches. Clone size, where shown, is once, few, many, or a class for clones that have expanded.

clone size: .; D gene: .; V gene: TRBV29-1; J gene: TRBJ1-1; CDR3 protein: CSLGGSSRGTEAFF; CDR3 DNA: TGCAGCTTAGGAGGGTCTTCCAGGGGCACTGAAGCTTTCTTT
clone size: many; D gene: TRBD2; V gene: TRBV10-3; J gene: TRBJ2-5; CDR3 protein: CAATSGSEETQYF; CDR3 DNA: TGTGCCGCCACTAGCGGGAGTGAAGAGACCCAGTACTTC
clone size: .; D gene: .; V gene: TRBV12-3/TRBV12-4; J gene: TRBJ1-6; CDR3 protein: CASSLGWGGSPLHF; CDR3 DNA: TGTGCCAGCAGTCTAGGATGGGGAGGGTCACCCCTCCACTTT
clone size: .; D gene: .; V gene: TRBV9; J gene: TRBJ2-7; CDR3 protein: CASSALGGYEQYF; CDR3 DNA: TGTGCCAGCAGCGCCCTTGGGGGGTACGAGCAGTACTTC
clone size: once; D gene: .; V gene: TRBV10-3; J gene: TRBJ1-1; CDR3 protein: CASTSRSVTEAFF; CDR3 DNA: TGTGCCAGCACCTCGAGAAGCGTCACTGAAGCTTTCTTT
clone size: once; D gene: .; V gene: TRBV7-2; J gene: TRBJ2-7; CDR3 protein: CASSLGTPSSYEQYF; CDR3 DNA: TGCGCCAGCAGCTTGGGCACACCTAGCTCCTACGAGCAGTACTTC
clone size: .; D gene: .; V gene: TRBV29-1; J gene: TRBJ1-5; CDR3 protein: CSDGQLGQPQHF; CDR3 DNA: TGCAGCGATGGACAGTTGGGGCAGCCCCAGCATTTT
clone size: few; D gene: .; V gene: TRBV12-3/TRBV12-4; J gene: TRBJ1-6; CDR3 protein: CASAEGEAFGSPLHF; CDR3 DNA: TGTGCCAGCGCGGAGGGGGAAGCTTTTGGATCACCCCTCCACTTT
clone size: .; D gene: .; V gene: TRBV10-3; J gene: TRBJ1-4; CDR3 protein: CASSLTAGREKLFF; CDR3 DNA: TGTGCCAGCAGTTTAACGGCAGGGAGGGAAAAACTGTTTTTT
clone size: .; D gene: .; V gene: TRBV7-8; J gene: TRBJ1-1; CDR3 protein: CASSPESENTEAFF; CDR3 DNA: TGTGCCAGCAGCCCCGAGTCAGAGAACACTGAAGCTTTCTTT